Detailed here is one T cell receptor (beta chain). The antigen is undetermined. This record belongs to a study of a mutant IDH1 vaccine in newly diagnosed glioma. Background on the study: The start of vaccination came 4-6 weeks after radiotherapy alone, or with temozolomide cycles.

After removal of 3 bases from V and 6 bases from J, the junction contained 6 bases not matched to a gene. This CDR3 has 14 amino acids. Germline CDR1 MGHRA, CDR2 YSYEKL. As to time point: week 5, during vaccination. Vaccination used 300 ug of mutant IDH1 20-mer peptide per dose, with topical imiquimod. Sequenced by immunoSEQ multiplex PCR; TCRdb stores in-frame clones only, minus some. Seen here are tens of thousands of clones, about 89% observed once, and the top ten hold about 18%. The receptor comes from a man younger than 30 with glioma. The source was PBMCs, collected from a glioma patient whose treatment included an IDH1 peptide vaccine. This chain connects TRBV4-1 to TRBJ1-1, with 8 bases aligning to TRBD1. This CDR3 reads CASSQPGQASEAFF. The CDR3 nucleotides are TGCGCCAGCAGCCAGCCGGGACAGGCGTCTGAAGCTTTCTTT.